This is a list of T cell receptor beta chains from one sample in a study of CD8 T cells in Susac syndrome. Each CDR3 protein gets one entry after TCRdb re-called the immunoSEQ multiplex PCR reads with MiXCR. This table holds over 70,000 distinct CDR3 sequences, around 96% found once. Material for sequencing was CD8+ T cells from PBMCs. The origin of the receptors is a human donor with Susac syndrome. Both conserved end residues are part of each CDR3. A D gene is named only where the DNA matches it firmly. Where a row states a size, it is once, few, many or the class of an expanded clone; other rows omit it.

v_gene	j_gene	d_gene	abundance	CDR3nt	CDR3aa
TRBV6-2/TRBV6-3	TRBJ1-6	-	-	TGTGCCAGCAGTTATATGGTCTATAATTCACCCCTCCACTTT	CASSYMVYNSPLHF
TRBV6-5	TRBJ1-2	-	-	TGTGCCAGCAGCGACGCTCAGGGCAACTATGGCTACACCTTC	CASSDAQGNYGYTF
TRBV12-3/TRBV12-4	TRBJ1-6	-	-	TGTGCCAGCAGTCTGACACCTAGCTCCTATAATTCACCCCTCCACTTT	CASSLTPSSYNSPLHF
TRBV5-1	TRBJ2-7	-	once	TGCGCCAGCCGACGGGGGGACAGCCACTACGAGCAGTACTTC	CASRRGDSHYEQYF
TRBV29-1	TRBJ2-7	-	once	TGCAGCGTTGAAGATACAAACGGTTTGTCCTACGAGCAGTACTTC	CSVEDTNGLSYEQYF
TRBV7-9	TRBJ1-1	TRBD1	-	TGTGCCAGCAGCCCGGGACAGGATGACACTGAAGCTTTCTTT	CASSPGQDDTEAFF
TRBV6-1	TRBJ1-2	-	-	TGTGCCAGCAGTTTGTCAGGGAACTATGGCTACACCTTC	CASSLSGNYGYTF
TRBV20-1	TRBJ1-2	TRBD1	-	TGCAGTGCTAGCCTCGGACAGGGGGCCAACTATGGCTACACCTTC	CSASLGQGANYGYTF
TRBV30	TRBJ1-6	-	once	TGTGCCTGGAGCACGGACATCTATAATTCACCCCTCCACTTT	CAWSTDIYNSPLHF
TRBV20-1	TRBJ1-5	-	-	TGCAGTGGTTTATCGGCCCCCGAGAAGCCCCAGCATTTT	CSGLSAPEKPQHF
TRBV29-1	TRBJ1-1	-	-	TGCAGCGTTGAAGAGAAGGGAACGAGGGGGAACACTGAAGCTTTCTTT	CSVEEKGTRGNTEAFF
TRBV11-1	TRBJ1-1	-	-	TGTGCCAGCAGCTTAGCGGGGGTGGACGCTTTCTTT	CASSLAGVDAFF
TRBV5-1	TRBJ2-7	-	-	TGCGCCAGCAGCTTAGGGGGAGGACAGATCTACGAGCAGTACTTC	CASSLGGGQIYEQYF
TRBV12-3/TRBV12-4	TRBJ2-1	TRBD2	-	TGTGCCAGCAGACGTACGGGGGGGGACCATGAGCAGTTCTTC	CASRRTGGDHEQFF
TRBV29-1	TRBJ2-2	-	-	TGCAGCGGGGATTCTCCGAACACCGGGGAGCTGTTTTTT	CSGDSPNTGELFF
TRBV29-1	TRBJ1-1	-	-	TGCAGCGTGGGGCTAAACCTCAGGCTAGCGGACACTGAAGCTTTCTTT	CSVGLNLRLADTEAFF
TRBV5-4	TRBJ2-5	-	once	TGTGCCAGCAGCGCCTCAGAGGCCCGGGAGACCCAGTACTTC	CASSASEARETQYF